The present TCR beta chain was sequenced within a study of response to subunit inactivated influenza vaccine. Study-level points and caveats: T cells newly recruited by each seasonal influenza vaccination are few, the authors suggested.

From the RT-PCR reads, TCRdb called clonotypes with MiXCR, one entry per CDR3 protein. The sample carries more than 450,000 distinct CDR3 sequences, 6.5% to 8% recorded once. CDR1 is SGHRS and CDR2 is YFSETQ in the germline V gene. The length of the CDR3 is 14 residues. Trimming removed 4 bases at V and 4 bases at J, with 14 bases between. Note on this clonotype: Its target is not known.

This chain connects TRBV5-1 to TRBJ1-1; weak D call: TRBD1 (6 bases). Material: PBMCs from blood, obtained roughly 24 months after vaccination. The sequence derives from a man in his fifties or sixties who received an inactivated influenza vaccine. Here the CDR3 DNA reads TGCGCCAGCAGCATTACAGGGATGGGCACTGAAGCTTTCTTT. This sequence encodes CASSITGMGTEAFF.